The rows below give T cell receptor beta chains drawn from one sample of a study of read filtering for tumor transcriptome and immune sequencing. Via MiXCR, TCRdb re-called the reads, giving one row per CDR3 protein. The table records 35,000 to 40,000 distinct CDR3 sequences, about an eighth of them present only once. The specimen was a population of CD138-negative cells sorted from bone marrow. The receptors originated from a donor older than 35 with multiple myeloma. The CDR3 runs from the conserved cysteine through the conserved F or W.

len	v_gene	CDR3aa
16	TRBV15	CATSRERQGVNTEAFF
16	TRBV18	CASSPSTSGSFQTQYF
15	TRBV11-2	CASSTEGGASTEAFF
15	TRBV20-1	CSAENLFRENNEQFF
13	TRBV5-1	CASSLGQRGTQYF
14	TRBV30	CAWRWGTNSYEQYF
15	TRBV12-3/TRBV12-4	CASSPGAASNSPLHF
15	TRBV28	CASTPPGPMTGKLFF
16	TRBV7-2	CASSLVAGPGDYGYTF
16	TRBV19	CASSPDGYLSGYEQYF
14	TRBV2	CASSDAHMTGELFF
13	TRBV7-2	CASSGRGPNEQFF
14	TRBV11-1	CASSVLGGPYEQYF
17	TRBV7-8	CASSSDRGYSYNSPLHF
14	TRBV7-2	CASSLGGRGYEQYF
15	TRBV7-2	CASSSRAGDTGELFF
15	TRBV20-1	CSAGTSGSPTGELFF
16	TRBV7-2	CASSQSHGSSYNEQFF
13	TRBV28	CASSYPSYAEQYF
14	TRBV7-2	CASSLGGAKNIQYF
17	TRBV15	CATSEETDDRLGNEQFF
16	TRBV18	CASSPLGGGSYNEQFF
15	TRBV28	CASRFDRASSYEQYF
13	TRBV6-2/TRBV6-3	CASSYSGFREQYF
13	TRBV5-1	CASSLRGAPEAFF
11	TRBV29-1	CSVGVGYEQYF
14	TRBV29-1	CSVEGEVGYDEQFF
12	TRBV29-1	CSVERSTDTQYF
17	TRBV12-5	CASGLGALTGGTDTQYF
15	TRBV28	CASSPTGDPNTEAFF
24	TRBV7-8	CASSLQQQGIHGLAGGRSYNGQFF
14	TRBV6-4	CASSAGPHTDTQYF
14	TRBV20-1	CSARDLLTSYEQYF
15	TRBV19	CASTRTGLGNQPQHF
15	TRBV6-2/TRBV6-3	CASSYQGIASNEQFF
17	TRBV28	CASSLRLFTLAKNIQYF
11	TRBV14	CASSYTDTQYF
15	TRBV11-3	CASSKVRSDPATQYF
11	TRBV29-1	CSARGTGELFF
15	TRBV7-9	CATIRGVGSTDTQYF
11	TRBV6-2/TRBV6-3	CASSTSYEQYF
15	TRBV11-2	CASSIKGHPNTEAFF
15	TRBV7-6	CASSLGTGRLGELFF
16	TRBV29-1	CSVRVRKGHLTGELFF
15	TRBV20-1	CSTGLAGVSYNEQFF
14	TRBV28	CASSLVGVLGGYTF
12	TRBV3-1	CASRPGQGALYF
14	TRBV29-1	CSVGGQGVVNEQFF
16	TRBV12-3/TRBV12-4	CASSLSGTVKNTEAFF
15	TRBV12-3/TRBV12-4	CASSPTGPSGNTIYF
13	TRBV10-3	CAISVFEHQPQHF
14	TRBV7-9	CACMGLATYNEQSF
13	TRBV29-1	CSVGSGGNYEQYF
12	TRBV7-9	CASSQTGYEQYF
16	TRBV20-1	CSARDTGRKNTGELFF
14	TRBV20-1	CSAVKDRAGDTQYF
13	TRBV29-1	CSVEGQAVYEQYF
13	TRBV15	CATRHRRAYEQYF
13	TRBV10-3	CAISEGPFGKLFF
14	TRBV20-1	CSASSGGGNTEAFF